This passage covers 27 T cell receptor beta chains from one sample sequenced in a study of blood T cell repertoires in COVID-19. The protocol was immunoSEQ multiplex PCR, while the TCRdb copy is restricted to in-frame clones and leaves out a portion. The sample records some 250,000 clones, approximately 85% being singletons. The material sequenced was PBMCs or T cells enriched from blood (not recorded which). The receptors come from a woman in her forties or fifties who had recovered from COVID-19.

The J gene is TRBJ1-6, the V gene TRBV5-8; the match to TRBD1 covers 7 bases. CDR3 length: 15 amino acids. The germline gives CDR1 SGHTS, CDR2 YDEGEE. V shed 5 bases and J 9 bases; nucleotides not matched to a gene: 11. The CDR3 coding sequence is TGTGCCAGCAGGAGCAAGGGGGCGTCGAGTTCACCCCTCCACTTT. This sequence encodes CASRSKGASSSPLHF.

The CDR3 here is CASSAETGGGNTIYF. The CDR3 bases are TGTGCCAGCAGCGCAGAGACAGGGGGAGGAAACACCATATATTTT. The chain links TRBV7-8 to TRBJ1-3; 9 bases align to TRBD1. CDR1 and CDR2 (germline): SGHVS, FQNEAQ. With 5 bases clipped from V and 4 bases from J, the junction kept 6 bases outside the gene matches. This CDR3 has 15 residues.

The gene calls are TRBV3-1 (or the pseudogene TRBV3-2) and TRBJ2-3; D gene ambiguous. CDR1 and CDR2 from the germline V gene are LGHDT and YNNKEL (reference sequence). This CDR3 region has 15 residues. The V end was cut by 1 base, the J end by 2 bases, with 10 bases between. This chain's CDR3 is CASSQGPIYTDTQYF. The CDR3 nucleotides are TGTGCCAGCAGCCAAGGTCCTATCTACACAGATACGCAGTATTTT.

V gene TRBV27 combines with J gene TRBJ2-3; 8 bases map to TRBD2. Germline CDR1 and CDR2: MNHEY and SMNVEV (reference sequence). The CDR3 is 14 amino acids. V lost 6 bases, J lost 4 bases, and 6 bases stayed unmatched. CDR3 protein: CASSLAGFSDTQYF. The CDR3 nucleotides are TGTGCCAGCAGCTTAGCGGGATTTTCAGATACGCAGTATTTT.

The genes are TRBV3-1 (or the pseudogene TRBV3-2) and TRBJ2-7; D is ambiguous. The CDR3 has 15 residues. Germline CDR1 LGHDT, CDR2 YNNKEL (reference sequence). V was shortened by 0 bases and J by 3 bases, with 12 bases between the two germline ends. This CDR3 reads CASSQEAETFYEQYF. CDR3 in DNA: TGTGCCAGCAGCCAAGAGGCGGAGACCTTCTACGAGCAGTACTTC.

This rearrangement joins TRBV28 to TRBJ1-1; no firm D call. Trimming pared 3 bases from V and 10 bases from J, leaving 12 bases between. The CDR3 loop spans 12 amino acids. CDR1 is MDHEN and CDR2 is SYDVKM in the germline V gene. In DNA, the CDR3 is TGTGCCAGCAGTTTCATCGGGTTCACAGCTTTCTTT. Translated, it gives CASSFIGFTAFF.

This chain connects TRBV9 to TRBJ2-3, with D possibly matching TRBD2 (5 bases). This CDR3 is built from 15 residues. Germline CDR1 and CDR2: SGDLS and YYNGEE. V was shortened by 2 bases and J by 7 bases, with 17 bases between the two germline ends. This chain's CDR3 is CASSVRPERGNTQYF. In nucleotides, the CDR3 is TGTGCCAGCAGCGTTCGGCCGGAGAGAGGGAATACGCAGTATTTT.

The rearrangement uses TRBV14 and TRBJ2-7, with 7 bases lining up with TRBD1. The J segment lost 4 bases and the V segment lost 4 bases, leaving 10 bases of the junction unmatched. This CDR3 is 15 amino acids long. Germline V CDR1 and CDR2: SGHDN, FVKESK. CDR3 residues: CASSLRTGGFYEQYF. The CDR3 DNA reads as TGTGCCAGCAGCCTACGGACAGGAGGCTTTTACGAGCAGTACTTC.

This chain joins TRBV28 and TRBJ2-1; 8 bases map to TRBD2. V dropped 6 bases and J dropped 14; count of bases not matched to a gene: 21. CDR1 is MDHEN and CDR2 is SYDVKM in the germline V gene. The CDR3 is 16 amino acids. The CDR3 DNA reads TGTGCCAGCAGGCTTGAGGGCCTAGCGGGCCTAGGGCTCGAGTTCTTC. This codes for CASRLEGLAGLGLEFF.

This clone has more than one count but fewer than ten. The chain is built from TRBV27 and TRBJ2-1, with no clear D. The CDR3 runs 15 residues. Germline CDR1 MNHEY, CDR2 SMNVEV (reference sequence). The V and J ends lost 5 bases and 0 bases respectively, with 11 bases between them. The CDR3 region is CASSVTHSSYNEQFF. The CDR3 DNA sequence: TGTGCCAGCAGTGTCACCCACAGCTCCTACAATGAGCAGTTCTTC.

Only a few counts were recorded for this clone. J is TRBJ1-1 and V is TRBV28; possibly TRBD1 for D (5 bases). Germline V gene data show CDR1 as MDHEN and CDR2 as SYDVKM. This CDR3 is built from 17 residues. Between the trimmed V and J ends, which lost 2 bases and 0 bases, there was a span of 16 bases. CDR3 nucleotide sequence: TGTGCCAGCAGTTTAAGGACAAACAATTACATGAACACTGAAGCTTTCTTT. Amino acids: CASSLRTNNYMNTEAFF. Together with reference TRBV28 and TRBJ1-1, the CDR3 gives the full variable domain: DVKVTQSSRYLVKRTGEKVFLECVQDMDHENMFWYRQDPGLGLRLIYFSYDVKMKEKGDIPEGYSVSREKKERFSLILESASTNQTSMYLCASSLRTNNYMNTEAFFGQGTRLTVV.

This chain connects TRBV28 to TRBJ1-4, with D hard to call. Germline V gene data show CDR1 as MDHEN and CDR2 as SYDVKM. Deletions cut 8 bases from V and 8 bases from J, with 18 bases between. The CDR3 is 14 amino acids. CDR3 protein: CASSGFGREEKLFF. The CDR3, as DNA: TGTGCCAGCTCCGGGTTTGGGAGGGAGGAAAAACTGTTTTTT.

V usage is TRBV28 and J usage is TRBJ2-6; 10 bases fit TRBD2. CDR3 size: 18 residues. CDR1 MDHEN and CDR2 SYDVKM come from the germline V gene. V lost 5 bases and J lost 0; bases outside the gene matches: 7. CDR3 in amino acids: CASSPLLAGISGANVLTF. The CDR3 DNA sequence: TGTGCCAGCAGTCCCTTACTAGCGGGGATCTCTGGGGCCAACGTCCTGACTTTC.

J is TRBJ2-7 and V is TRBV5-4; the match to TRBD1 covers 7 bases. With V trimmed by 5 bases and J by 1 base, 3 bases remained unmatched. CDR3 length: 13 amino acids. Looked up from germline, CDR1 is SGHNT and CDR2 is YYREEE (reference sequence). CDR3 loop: CASRGDSSYEQYF. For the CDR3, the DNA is TGTGCCAGCAGAGGGGACAGTTCCTACGAGCAGTACTTC.

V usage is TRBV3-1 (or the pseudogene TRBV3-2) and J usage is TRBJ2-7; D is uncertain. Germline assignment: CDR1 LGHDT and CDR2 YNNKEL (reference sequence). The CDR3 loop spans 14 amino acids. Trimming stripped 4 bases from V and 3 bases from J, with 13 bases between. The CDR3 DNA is TGTGCCAGCAGCCGAACCACGAGGAACTACGAGCAGTACTTC. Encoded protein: CASSRTTRNYEQYF.

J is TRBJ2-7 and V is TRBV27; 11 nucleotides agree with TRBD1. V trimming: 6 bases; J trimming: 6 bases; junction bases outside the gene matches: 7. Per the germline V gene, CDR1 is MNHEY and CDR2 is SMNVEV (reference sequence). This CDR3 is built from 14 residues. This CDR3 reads CASSPGQGVSEQYF. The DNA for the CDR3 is TGTGCCAGCAGCCCGGGACAGGGGGTGAGCGAGCAGTACTTC.

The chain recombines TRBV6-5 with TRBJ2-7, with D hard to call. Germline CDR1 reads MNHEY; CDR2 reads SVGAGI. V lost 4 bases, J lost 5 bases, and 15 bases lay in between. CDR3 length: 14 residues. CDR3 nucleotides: TGTGCCAGCAGTTTTCTTTTCAGTCAGGACGAGCAGTACTTC. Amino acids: CASSFLFSQDEQYF.

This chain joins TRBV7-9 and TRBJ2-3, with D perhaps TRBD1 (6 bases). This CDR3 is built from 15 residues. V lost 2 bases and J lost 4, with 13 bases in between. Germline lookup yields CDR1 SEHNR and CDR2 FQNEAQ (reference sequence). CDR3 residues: CASSLIQGGADTQYF. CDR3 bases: TGTGCCAGCAGCTTAATACAGGGTGGTGCAGATACGCAGTATTTT.

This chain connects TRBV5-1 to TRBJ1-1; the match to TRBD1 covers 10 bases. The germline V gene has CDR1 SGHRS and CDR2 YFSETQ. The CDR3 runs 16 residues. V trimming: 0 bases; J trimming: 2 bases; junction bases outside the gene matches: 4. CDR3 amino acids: CASSLGGQGSNTEAFF. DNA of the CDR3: TGCGCCAGCAGCTTGGGGGGACAGGGGAGTAACACTGAAGCTTTCTTT. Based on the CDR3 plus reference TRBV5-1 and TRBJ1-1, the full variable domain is KAGVTQTPRYLIKTRGQQVTLSCSPISGHRSVSWYQQTPGQGLQFLFEYFSETQRNKGNFPGRFSGRQFSNSRSEMNVSTLELGDSALYLCASSLGGQGSNTEAFFGQGTRLTVV.

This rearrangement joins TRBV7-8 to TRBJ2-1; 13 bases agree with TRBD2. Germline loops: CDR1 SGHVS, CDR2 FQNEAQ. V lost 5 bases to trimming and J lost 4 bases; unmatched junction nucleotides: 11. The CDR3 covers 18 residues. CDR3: CASSPRGSLAGGYNEQFF. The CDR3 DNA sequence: TGTGCCAGCAGCCCCCGGGGTTCACTAGCGGGAGGGTACAATGAGCAGTTCTTC.

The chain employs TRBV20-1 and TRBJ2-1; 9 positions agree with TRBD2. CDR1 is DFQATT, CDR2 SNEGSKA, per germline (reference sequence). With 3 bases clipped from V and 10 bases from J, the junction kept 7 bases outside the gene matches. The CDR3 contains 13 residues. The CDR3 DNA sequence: TGCAGTGCTAGTCCGGGACTAGCCCACGAGCAGTTCTTC. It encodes CSASPGLAHEQFF.

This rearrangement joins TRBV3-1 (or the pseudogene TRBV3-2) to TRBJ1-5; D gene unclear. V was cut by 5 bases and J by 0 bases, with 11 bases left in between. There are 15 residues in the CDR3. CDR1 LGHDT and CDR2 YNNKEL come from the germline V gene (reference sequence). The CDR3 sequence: CASSLKHYSNQPQHF. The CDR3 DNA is TGTGCCAGCAGCTTAAAGCATTATAGCAATCAGCCCCAGCATTTT.

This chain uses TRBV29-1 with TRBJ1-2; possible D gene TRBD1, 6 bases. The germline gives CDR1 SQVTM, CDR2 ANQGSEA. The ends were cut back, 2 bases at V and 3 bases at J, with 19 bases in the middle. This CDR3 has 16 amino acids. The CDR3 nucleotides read TGCAGCGTTGAAACCCCAGTCCCAGGGGTATACTATGGCTACACCTTC. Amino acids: CSVETPVPGVYYGYTF.

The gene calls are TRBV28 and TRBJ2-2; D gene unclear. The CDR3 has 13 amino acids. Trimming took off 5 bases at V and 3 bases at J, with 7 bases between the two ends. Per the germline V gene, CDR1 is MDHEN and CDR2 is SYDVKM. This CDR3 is CASSLLDTGELFF. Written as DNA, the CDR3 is TGTGCCAGCAGTCTACTTGACACCGGGGAGCTGTTTTTT.

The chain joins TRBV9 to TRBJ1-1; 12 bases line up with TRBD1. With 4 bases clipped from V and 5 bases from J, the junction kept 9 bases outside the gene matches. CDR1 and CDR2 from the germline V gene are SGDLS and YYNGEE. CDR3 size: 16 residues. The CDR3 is CASSSFGTGGGTEAFF. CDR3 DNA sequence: TGTGCCAGCAGCTCTTTTGGGACAGGGGGCGGAACTGAAGCTTTCTTT.

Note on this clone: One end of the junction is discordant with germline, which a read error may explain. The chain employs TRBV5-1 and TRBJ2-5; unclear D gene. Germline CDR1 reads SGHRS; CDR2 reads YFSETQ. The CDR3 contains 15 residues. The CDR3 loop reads CASSLGATTQETQYF. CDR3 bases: TGCGCCAGCAGCTTGGGGGCTACAACCCAAGAAACCCAGTACTTC.

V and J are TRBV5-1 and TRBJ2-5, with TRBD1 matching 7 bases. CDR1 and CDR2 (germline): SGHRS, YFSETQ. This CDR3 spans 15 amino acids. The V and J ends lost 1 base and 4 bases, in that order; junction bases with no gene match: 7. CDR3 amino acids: CASSLRGGEGETQYF. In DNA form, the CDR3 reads TGCGCCAGCAGCTTGAGAGGGGGCGAGGGAGAGACCCAGTACTTC.